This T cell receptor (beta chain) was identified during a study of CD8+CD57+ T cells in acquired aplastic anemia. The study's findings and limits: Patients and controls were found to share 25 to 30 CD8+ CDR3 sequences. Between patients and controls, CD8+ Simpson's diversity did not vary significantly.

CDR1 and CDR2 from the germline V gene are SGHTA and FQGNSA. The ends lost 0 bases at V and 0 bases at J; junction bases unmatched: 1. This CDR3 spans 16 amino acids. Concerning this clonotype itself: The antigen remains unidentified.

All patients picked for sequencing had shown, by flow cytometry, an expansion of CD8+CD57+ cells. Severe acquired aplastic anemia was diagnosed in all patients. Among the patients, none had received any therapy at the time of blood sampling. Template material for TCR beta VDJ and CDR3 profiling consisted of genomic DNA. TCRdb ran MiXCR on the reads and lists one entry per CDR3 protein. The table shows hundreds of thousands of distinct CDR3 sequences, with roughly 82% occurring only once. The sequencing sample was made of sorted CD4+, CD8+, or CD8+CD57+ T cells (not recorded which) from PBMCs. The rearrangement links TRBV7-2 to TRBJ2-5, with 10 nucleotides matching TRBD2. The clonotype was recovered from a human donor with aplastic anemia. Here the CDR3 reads CASSLASGGYQETQYF. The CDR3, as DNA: TGTGCCAGCAGCTTAGCTAGCGGGGGGTACCAAGAGACCCAGTACTTC.